Below are 19 T cell receptor beta chains sequenced from a single sample in a study of PD-1 blockade in classical Hodgkin lymphoma. Assay: immunoSEQ multiplex PCR; the TCRdb copy retains only in-frame clones and omits some. Here the sample spans approximately 44,000 clones, 76% being singletons. In every patient, relapse followed autologous stem cell transplantation, while exposure to brentuximab vedotin differed. Sequencing was performed on peripheral blood mononuclear cells (PBMCs), taken at baseline. These TCRs come from a human donor with classical Hodgkin lymphoma.

This chain uses TRBV27 with TRBJ1-5; no clear D. V was cut by 3 bases and J by 4 bases, with 13 bases left in between. CDR1 and CDR2 from the germline V gene are MNHEY and SMNVEV (reference sequence). The CDR3 consists of 15 residues. The CDR3 DNA is TGTGCCAGCAGTTTCGGGAGCAGTCGGAATCAGCCCCAGCATTTT. Translating it yields CASSFGSSRNQPQHF.

The chain is built from TRBV30 and TRBJ2-1; TRBD2 is a possible D gene (6 bases). This CDR3 comprises 15 residues. Germline V lookup: CDR1 GTSNPN, CDR2 SVGIG (reference sequence). Trimming took off 3 bases at V and 3 bases at J, with 15 bases between the two ends. The CDR3 coding sequence is TGTGCCTGGAGCCTAGGAGGGCCGCGCTACAATGAGCAGTTCTTC. Its protein product is CAWSLGGPRYNEQFF.

This clone is classed as medium-sized. The gene calls are TRBV30 and TRBJ1-1; D is ambiguous. The CDR3 loop spans 15 amino acids. The V end lost 2 bases, the J end lost 2 bases, and 15 bases lay between the germline ends. The V gene's germline CDR1 is GTSNPN and CDR2 SVGIG (reference sequence). CDR3 nucleotide sequence: TGTGCCTGGAGTCTAGGAACACTCTCCAACACTGAAGCTTTCTTT. Residues: CAWSLGTLSNTEAFF.

V and J are TRBV7-2 and TRBJ2-7; D gene ambiguous. Trimming took off 5 bases at V and 6 bases at J, with 8 bases between the two ends. The CDR3 contains 11 residues. CDR1 SGHTA and CDR2 FQGNSA come from the germline V gene. The CDR3 DNA follows: TGTGCCAGCAGCCGCCGGGCCGAGCAGTACTTC. It translates to CASSRRAEQYF.

This chain joins TRBV6-6 and TRBJ2-7, with 9 bases identical to TRBD1. Germline CDR1 and CDR2: MNHNY and SVGAGI (reference sequence). CDR3 length: 12 amino acids. Unmatched junction bases numbered 4, after V lost 8 bases and J lost 5 bases. The chain's CDR3 is CASRDRDHEQYF. CDR3 DNA: TGTGCCAGCCGGGACAGGGACCACGAGCAGTACTTC.

J is TRBJ2-3 and V is TRBV6-5; 9 bases map to TRBD2. After removal of 1 base from V and 1 base from J, the junction contained 0 bases not matched to a gene. The germline CDR1 and CDR2 sequences are MNHEY and SVGAGI. This CDR3 has 15 amino acids. CDR3 DNA sequence: TGTGCCAGCAGTTACTTAGCGGGAGGCACAGATACGCAGTATTTT. This sequence encodes CASSYLAGGTDTQYF.

The gene calls are TRBV6-1 and TRBJ2-2; D gene unclear. Germline assignment: CDR1 MNHNS and CDR2 SASEGT. The CDR3 runs to 11 residues. V lost 11 bases and J lost 4, with 8 bases in between. The CDR3, as DNA: TGTGCCTCCGGTCGCACCGGGGAGCTGTTTTTT. It codes for CASGRTGELFF.

V usage is TRBV7-2 and J usage is TRBJ2-3; D is uncertain. Germline assignment: CDR1 SGHTA and CDR2 FQGNSA. The CDR3 is 16 amino acids. Deletions cut 1 base from V and 2 bases from J, with 13 bases between. CDR3 loop: CASSLVTGSNTDTQYF. In DNA, the CDR3 is TGTGCCAGCAGCTTAGTGACTGGATCTAACACAGATACGCAGTATTTT.

The rearrangement joins TRBV7-3 to TRBJ2-3, with D perhaps TRBD2 (6 bases). The CDR3 has 12 amino acids. Germline-derived CDR1 and CDR2 are SGHTA and FQGTGA. Trimming stripped 5 bases from V and 7 bases from J, with 10 bases between. CDR3 nucleotide sequence: TGTGCCAGCAGCGAGGAGGGGTATACGCAGTATTTT. Translation: CASSEEGYTQYF.

The chain recombines TRBV7-2 with TRBJ2-1, with TRBD1 matching 8 bases. V shed 5 bases, J shed 2 bases, and the junction held 5 bases outside the gene matches. CDR3 size: 15 residues. Germline-derived CDR1 and CDR2 are SGHTA and FQGNSA. CDR3 amino acids: CASSPADRAYNEQFF. In DNA, the CDR3 is TGTGCCAGCAGCCCCGCGGACAGGGCCTACAATGAGCAGTTCTTC.

This chain links TRBV9 with TRBJ2-2, with 7 bases matching TRBD1. This CDR3 has 15 amino acids. Germline CDR1 and CDR2: SGDLS and YYNGEE. V shed 0 bases and J 2 bases; nucleotides not matched to a gene: 1. CDR3 in amino acids: CASSVGDSNTGELFF. CDR3 DNA: TGTGCCAGCAGCGTAGGGGACAGTAACACCGGGGAGCTGTTTTTT. The variable domain in full, with the rest retrieved from reference TRBV9 and TRBJ2-2, is DSGVTQTPKHLITATGQRVTLRCSPRSGDLSVYWYQQSLDQGLQFLIQYYNGEERAKGNILERFSAQQFPDLHSELNLSSLELGDSALYFCASSVGDSNTGELFFGEGSRLTVL.

The rearrangement uses TRBV21-1 and TRBJ1-5. TRBV21-1 is a pseudogene locus. This CDR3 region has 9 residues. Here the CDR3 reads CAKGRPKHF. The CDR3 region has the DNA TGTGCCAAAGGGAGGCCGAAGCATTTT.

The chain has TRBV7-9 and TRBJ1-2; D is ambiguous. The germline V gene encodes CDR1 SEHNR and CDR2 FQNEAQ (reference sequence). With 3 bases removed from V and 6 bases from J, the gap between germline ends came to 11 bases. The CDR3 is 13 amino acids. CDR3 nucleotides: TGTGCCAGCAGCTTGAGGGTAGAGAATGGCTACACCTTC. It is translated as CASSLRVENGYTF.

The CDR3 DNA follows: TGTGCCAGCTCTACCCAAGGACTAGCGGGAGGTTTTGAGCAGTTCTTC. This gives the protein CASSTQGLAGGFEQFF. The rearrangement uses TRBV18 and TRBJ2-1; 14 positions match TRBD2. Germline loops: CDR1 KGHSH, CDR2 LQKENI. The V gene end was trimmed by 6 bases and the J gene end by 9 bases; junction bases not matched to a gene: 10. The CDR3 runs to 16 residues.

The gene calls are TRBV6-5 and TRBJ1-2; the D is unclear. Germline CDR1 is MNHEY and CDR2 is SVGAGI. The CDR3 contains 11 residues. Between the trimmed V and J ends, which lost 8 bases and 3 bases, there was a span of 7 bases. The CDR3 DNA reads as TGTGCCAGCTCTAGTCACTATGGCTACACCTTC. Its translation is CASSSHYGYTF.

The chain uses TRBV25-1 and TRBJ1-2; the match to TRBD1 covers 11 bases. V was clipped by 8 bases and J by 2 bases; unmatched bases: 4. The CDR3 is 14 residues long. Per germline, CDR1 MGHDK and CDR2 SYGVNS. This chain's CDR3 is CASQDRGHNYGYTF. The CDR3, as DNA: TGTGCCAGCCAGGACAGGGGGCACAACTATGGCTACACCTTC.

The chain joins TRBV9 to TRBJ2-3; the match to TRBD1 covers 7 bases. Germline V CDR1 and CDR2: SGDLS, YYNGEE. Trimming took 6 bases from V and 4 from J; bases not matched to a gene: 11. The CDR3 contains 15 residues. The CDR3 loop reads CASTGTDWYADTQYF. Written as DNA, the CDR3 is TGTGCCAGCACCGGGACAGACTGGTACGCAGATACGCAGTATTTT.

The rearrangement links TRBV30 to TRBJ2-7; 7 bases align to TRBD1. The CDR3 runs to 15 residues. Germline lookup yields CDR1 GTSNPN and CDR2 SVGIG (reference sequence). After removal of 1 base from V and 1 base from J, the junction contained 7 bases not matched to a gene. DNA for the CDR3: TGTGCCTGGAGTGCCCGGGGACAGTATTCCTACGAGCAGTACTTC. This gives the protein CAWSARGQYSYEQYF.

There are a few counts of this clone. The sample contains more than one DNA sequence encoding this CDR3. The V and J genes are TRBV9 and TRBJ2-7; TRBD1 matches 8 bases. The CDR3 loop spans 15 amino acids. With V trimmed by 3 bases and J by 0 bases, 5 bases remained unmatched. Germline V lookup: CDR1 SGDLS, CDR2 YYNGEE. The CDR3 is CASSAGQGSSYEQYF. The CDR3 nucleotides read TGTGCCAGCAGCGCCGGACAGGGAAGCTCCTACGAGCAGTACTTC.